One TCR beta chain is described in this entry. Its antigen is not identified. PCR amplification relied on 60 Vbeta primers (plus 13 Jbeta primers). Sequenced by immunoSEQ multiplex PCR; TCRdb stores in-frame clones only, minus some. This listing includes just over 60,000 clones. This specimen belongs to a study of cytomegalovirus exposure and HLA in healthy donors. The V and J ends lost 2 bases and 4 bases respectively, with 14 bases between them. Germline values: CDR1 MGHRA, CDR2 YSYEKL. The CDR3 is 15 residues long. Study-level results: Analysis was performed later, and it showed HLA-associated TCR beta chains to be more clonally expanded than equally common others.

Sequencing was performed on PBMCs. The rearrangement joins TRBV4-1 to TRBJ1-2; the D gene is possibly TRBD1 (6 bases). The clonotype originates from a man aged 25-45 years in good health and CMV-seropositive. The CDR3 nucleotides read TGCGCCAGCAGCCAAAGCGGGGGCGGCAGCTATGGCTACACCTTC. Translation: CASSQSGGGSYGYTF.